The next 9 T cell receptor beta chains were all read from a single sample in a study of T cell responses to AZD1222 COVID-19 vaccine. The table came from immunoSEQ multiplex PCR; TCRdb's copy has only in-frame clones and leaves some out. The sample holds approximately 80,000 clones; 70% to 90% are singletons and the top ten take roughly an eighth. The specimen was peripheral blood, collected 28 days after the second AZD1222 dose. The receptor set was obtained from an adult who received the AZD1222 COVID-19 vaccine.

The chain joins TRBV27 to TRBJ2-1; 9 bases fit TRBD2. From germline, CDR1 is MNHEY and CDR2 SMNVEV (reference sequence). CDR3 size: 20 residues. V lost 1 base to trimming and J lost 0 bases; unmatched junction nucleotides: 13. For the CDR3, the DNA is TGTGCCAGCAGTTTATACCTCGGGGGTAGCGGGGGACTCTCCTACAATGAGCAGTTCTTC. Translated, it gives CASSLYLGGSGGLSYNEQFF.

The gene calls are TRBV6-1 and TRBJ1-5; D might be TRBD1 (6 bases). Germline V gene lookup returns CDR1 MNHNS and CDR2 SASEGT. The CDR3 totals 15 residues. The V and J ends lost 0 bases and 5 bases respectively, with 11 bases between them. The CDR3 sequence: CASSEAGGAHQPQHF. The CDR3, as DNA: TGTGCCAGCAGTGAAGCCGGGGGGGCTCATCAGCCCCAGCATTTT.

The chain recombines TRBV27 with TRBJ2-1; the match to TRBD2 covers 11 bases. The germline gives CDR1 MNHEY, CDR2 SMNVEV (reference sequence). Trimming cost V 2 bases and J 7 bases; bases outside gene matches: 1. The CDR3 length is 14 residues. The CDR3: CASSLRTSGNEQFF. The DNA of the CDR3 is TGTGCCAGCAGTTTACGGACTAGCGGGAATGAGCAGTTCTTC.

The chain uses TRBV11-3 and TRBJ2-2, with 7 bases identical to TRBD1. Germline V lookup: CDR1 SGHNT, CDR2 YENEEA. V was pared by 5 bases and J by 2 bases, with 8 bases of the junction left unmatched. This CDR3 has 16 residues. The CDR3 DNA reads TGTGCCAGCAGCCGACCTGGGGACAGAAACACCGGGGAGCTGTTTTTT. Its protein product is CASSRPGDRNTGELFF.

This clone has a handful of counts. The rearrangement joins TRBV10-3 to TRBJ2-3; unclear D gene. CDR1 ENHRY and CDR2 SYGVKD come from the germline V gene. V was clipped by 11 bases and J by 2 bases, with 14 bases between them. The CDR3 extends over 13 amino acids. The CDR3 region is CASSAVPTDTQYF. The CDR3 nucleotides read TGTGCCTCGTCTGCGGTACCCACAGATACGCAGTATTTT.

This rearrangement joins TRBV24-1 to TRBJ1-3, with 9 bases matching TRBD1. CDR1 KGHDR and CDR2 SFDVKD come from the germline V gene. The CDR3 loop spans 15 amino acids. The V and J ends lost 4 bases and 7 bases, in that order; junction bases with no gene match: 7. The CDR3 DNA is TGTGCCACCAGTGACGGACAGGGGCCCCTTAACACCATATATTTT. This encodes CATSDGQGPLNTIYF.

The CDR3: CSASSGDNSPLHF. In DNA form, the CDR3 reads TGCAGTGCTAGTTCAGGAGATAATTCACCCCTCCACTTT. This sequence joins TRBV20-1 and TRBJ1-6; no clear D. The CDR3 has 13 amino acids. Germline values: CDR1 DFQATT, CDR2 SNEGSKA (reference sequence). Trimming stripped 3 bases from V and 5 bases from J, with 8 bases between.

V is TRBV24-1 and J is TRBJ2-7; D is ambiguous. The V gene lost 0 bases and the J gene lost 4 bases, with 9 bases spanning the gap. Germline CDR1 KGHDR, CDR2 SFDVKD. CDR3 length equals 14 residues. The CDR3 nucleotides are TGTGCCACCAGTGATTTGGCACAGACATACGAGCAGTACGTC. Translated: CATSDLAQTYEQYV.

The chain carries TRBV4-2 and TRBJ2-1; TRBD2 aligns across 7 bases. V dropped 0 bases and J dropped 7; count of bases not matched to a gene: 9. Per the germline V gene, CDR1 is LGHNA and CDR2 is YNFKEQ. The CDR3 totals 16 residues. The CDR3 coding sequence is TGTGCCAGCAGCCAAGATCTAGCGGCGGATTCAAATGAGCAGTTCTTC. It translates to CASSQDLAADSNEQFF.